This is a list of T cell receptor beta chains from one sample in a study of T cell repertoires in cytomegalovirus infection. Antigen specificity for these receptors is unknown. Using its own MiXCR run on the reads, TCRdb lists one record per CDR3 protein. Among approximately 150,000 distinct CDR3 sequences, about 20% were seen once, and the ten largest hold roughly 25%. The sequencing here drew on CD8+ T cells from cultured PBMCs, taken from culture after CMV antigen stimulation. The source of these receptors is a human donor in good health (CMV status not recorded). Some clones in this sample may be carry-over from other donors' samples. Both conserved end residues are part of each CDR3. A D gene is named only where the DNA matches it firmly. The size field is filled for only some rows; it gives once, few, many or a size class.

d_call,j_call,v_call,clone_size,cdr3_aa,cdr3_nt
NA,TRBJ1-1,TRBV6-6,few,CASSRWALGTEAFF,TGTGCCAGCAGTAGGTGGGCCCTGGGCACTGAAGCTTTCTTT
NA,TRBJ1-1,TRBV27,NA,CASSFSWFNTEAFF,TGTGCCAGCAGTTTCAGCTGGTTCAACACTGAAGCTTTCTTT
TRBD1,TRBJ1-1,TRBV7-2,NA,CASSPGEGAKFYTEAFF,TGTGCCAGCAGCCCAGGGGAGGGGGCGAAGTTTTACACTGAAGCTTTCTTT
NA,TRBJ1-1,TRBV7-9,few,CASSLQGFAFF,TGTGCCAGCAGCTTACAGGGATTTGCTTTCTTT
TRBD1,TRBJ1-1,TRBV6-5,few,CASSFGQGTEAFF,TGTGCCAGCAGTTTTGGACAGGGGACCGAAGCTTTCTTT
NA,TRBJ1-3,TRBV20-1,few,CSAASRDSGNTIYF,TGCAGTGCCGCCTCGCGGGACTCTGGAAACACCATATATTTT
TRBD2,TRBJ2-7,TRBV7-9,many,CASSPTSGSYEQYF,TGTGCCAGCAGCCCGACTAGCGGCTCCTACGAGCAGTACTTC
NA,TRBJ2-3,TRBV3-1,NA,CASSQVVGGPDTQYF,TGTGCCAGCAGCCAAGTTGTGGGGGGGCCAGATACGCAGTATTTT
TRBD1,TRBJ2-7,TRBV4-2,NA,CASSQGDRGYEQYF,TGTGCCAGCAGCCAAGGGGACAGGGGGTACGAGCAGTACTTC
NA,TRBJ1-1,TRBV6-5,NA,CASSLFPGEDTEAFF,TGTGCCAGCAGTTTATTCCCAGGGGAGGACACTGAAGCTTTCTTT
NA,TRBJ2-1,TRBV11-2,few,CATDAARNEQFF,TGTGCCACCGATGCCGCCAGAAATGAGCAGTTCTTC
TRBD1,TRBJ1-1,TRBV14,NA,CASTGTGGTEAFF,TGTGCCAGCACCGGGACAGGGGGAACTGAAGCTTTCTTT
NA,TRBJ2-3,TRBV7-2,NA,CASSLDYSTDTQYF,TGTGCCAGCAGCTTAGATTACAGCACAGATACGCAGTATTTT
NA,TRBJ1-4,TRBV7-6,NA,CACSGSGWGIGEKLFF,TGTGCCTGCAGCGGAAGCGGCTGGGGAATAGGCGAAAAACTGTTTTTT
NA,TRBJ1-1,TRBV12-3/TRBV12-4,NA,CASSAGHQMNTEAFF,TGTGCCAGCAGTGCGGGACACCAGATGAACACTGAAGCTTTCTTT
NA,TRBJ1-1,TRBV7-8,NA,CASSPAEYLSTEAFF,TGTGCCAGCAGCCCCGCCGAATACCTCAGCACTGAAGCTTTCTTT
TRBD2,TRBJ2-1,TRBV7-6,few,CASSPRTSGSSYNEQFF,TGTGCCAGCAGCCCCCGGACTAGCGGGAGCTCCTACAATGAGCAGTTCTTC
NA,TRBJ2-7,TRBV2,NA,CASSEVWAPYEQYF,TGTGCCAGCAGTGAAGTCTGGGCCCCTTACGAGCAGTACTTC
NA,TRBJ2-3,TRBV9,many,CASSQGGASTDTQYF,TGTGCCAGCAGCCAGGGAGGCGCGAGCACAGATACGCAGTATTTT
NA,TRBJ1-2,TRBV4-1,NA,CASSQRGGSDYGYTF,TGCGCCAGCAGCCAGCGGGGGGGGTCGGACTATGGCTACACCTTC
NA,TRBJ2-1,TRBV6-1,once,CASEEASSYNEQFF,TGTGCCAGCGAGGAGGCGTCCTCCTACAATGAGCAGTTCTTC
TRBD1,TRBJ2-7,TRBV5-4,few,CASKERGTGSYEQYF,TGTGCCAGCAAAGAGCGAGGGACAGGGAGCTACGAGCAGTACTTC